The 21 T cell receptor beta chains reported below all come from one sample, sequenced in a study of CD8+CD57+ T cells in acquired aplastic anemia. TCR beta VDJ and CDR3 were profiled, and genomic DNA was the template. TCRdb ran MiXCR on the reads and lists one entry per CDR3 protein. The sample includes about 180,000 distinct CDR3 sequences, about 47% of them seen just once. Sequencing was carried out using sorted CD4+, CD8+, or CD8+CD57+ T cells (not recorded which) from PBMCs. These receptors were taken from a human donor in good health.

The sample holds a few counts of this clonotype. This rearrangement joins TRBV7-8 to TRBJ2-3; D gene unclear. The CDR3 has 12 amino acids. CDR1 SGHVS and CDR2 FQNEAQ come from the germline V gene. V was shortened by 1 base and J by 4 bases, with 3 bases between the two germline ends. CDR3 sequence (DNA): TGTGCCAGCAGCTTAGTCGCAGATACGCAGTATTTT. Translated, it gives CASSLVADTQYF.

This rearrangement joins TRBV10-3 to TRBJ1-2, with 8 nucleotides matching TRBD1. The length of the CDR3 is 13 residues. Germline CDR1 ENHRY, CDR2 SYGVKD. The trim removed 7 bases at V and 3 bases at J, leaving 4 bases unmatched. CDR3 sequence reads: CAITLDRDYGYTF. In DNA form, the CDR3 reads TGTGCCATCACCCTGGACAGGGACTATGGCTACACCTTC.

With regard to this clonotype: Since a much larger clone is just one base distant, this may be a read error. In DNA form, the CDR3 reads TGTGCCAGCAGTTGGTCAGGGAAACTAAGCAATGAGCAGTTCTTC. Residues: CASSWSGKLSNEQFF. The genes are TRBV12-3 or TRBV12-4 and TRBJ2-1; weak D call: TRBD1 (5 bases). V dropped 4 bases and J dropped 6 bases, with 16 bases sitting between them. There are 15 residues in the CDR3.

This clonotype was found many times. This clone may be a read error of a much larger clone one base away. The V call is TRBV24-1, the J call TRBJ2-3; TRBD2 matches 8 bases. In germline, CDR1 is KGHDR, CDR2 SFDVKD. Trimming removed 3 bases from V and 4 bases from J; junction bases left unmatched: 8. CDR3 size: 16 residues. The CDR3, as DNA: TGTGCCACCAGTGATCCTATGCGGGAGGCCGCAGATACGCAGTATTTT. It translates to CATSDPMREAADTQYF.

There are many counts of this clonotype. J is TRBJ1-1 and V is TRBV6-5; a possible D gene is TRBD1 (6 bases). Germline assignment: CDR1 MNHEY and CDR2 SVGAGI. Trimming took 8 bases from V and 3 from J, leaving 10 bases between them. The CDR3 runs 12 residues. The CDR3 loop reads CASFRGDTEAFF. CDR3 nucleotide sequence: TGTGCCAGCTTCAGGGGAGACACTGAAGCTTTCTTT.

A few counts support this clonotype. V gene TRBV7-2 combines with J gene TRBJ2-2, with D unclear. In germline, CDR1 is SGHTA, CDR2 FQGNSA. Trimming cost V 6 bases and J 6 bases, with 5 bases left between them. This CDR3 has 11 residues. CDR3 protein: CASRYSGELFF. The CDR3 DNA reads TGTGCCAGCAGGTATTCCGGGGAGCTGTTTTTT.

This clonotype came up many times. The gene calls are TRBV12-3 or TRBV12-4 and TRBJ1-2; D is undetermined. V lost 5 bases to trimming and J lost 0 bases, with 13 bases between them. The CDR3 loop spans 15 amino acids. The CDR3 nucleotides read TGTGCCAGCAGTCACAACGTGGGAACTAACTATGGCTACACCTTC. Amino acid sequence: CASSHNVGTNYGYTF.

V usage is TRBV10-2 and J usage is TRBJ1-2, with D perhaps TRBD1 (5 bases). Germline V gene lookup returns CDR1 WSHSY and CDR2 SAAADI. The V end was cut by 2 bases, the J end by 4 bases, with 8 bases between. This CDR3 comprises 13 residues. The CDR3 nucleotides read TGCGCCAGCAGTGAGGGGGGACTCTATGGCTACACCTTC. Its translation: CASSEGGLYGYTF.

This chain links TRBV7-6 with TRBJ2-6; D gene unclear. Germline V gives CDR1 SGHVS, CDR2 FNYEAQ. Deletions cut 0 bases from V and 3 bases from J, with 6 bases between. The CDR3 is made up of 15 amino acids. DNA of the CDR3: TGTGCCAGCAGCTTAGCGATCGGTGGGGCCAACGTCCTGACTTTC. Protein: CASSLAIGGANVLTF. The whole variable domain, filled in from reference TRBV7-6 and TRBJ2-6, reads GAGVSQSPRYKVTKRGQDVALRCDPISGHVSLYWYRQALGQGPEFLTYFNYEAQQDKSGLPNDRFSAERPEGSISTLTIQRTEQRDSAMYRCASSLAIGGANVLTFGAGSRLTVL.

This clonotype was observed many times. The chain recombines TRBV7-2 with TRBJ2-7; 9 bases are shared with TRBD2. J lost 3 bases, V lost 5 bases, and 5 bases had no gene match. Germline values: CDR1 SGHTA, CDR2 FQGNSA. The length of the CDR3 is 14 residues. CDR3 nucleotides: TGTGCCAGCAGCCCGCGGACTAGCGTCTACGAGCAGTACTTC. It specifies CASSPRTSVYEQYF.

This clonotype was seen only once. The genes are TRBV29-1 and TRBJ1-2; no firm D call. The length of the CDR3 is 14 residues. Trimming took 4 bases from V and 5 from J, leaving 17 bases between them. Germline lookup yields CDR1 SQVTM and CDR2 ANQGSEA. Here the CDR3 DNA reads TGCAGCGTTGGCCTGCTGGAAAGTACGTATGGCTACACCTTC. As protein: CSVGLLESTYGYTF.

Only a few counts were recorded for this clonotype. V and J are TRBV24-1 and TRBJ1-2; no clear D. This CDR3 region has 12 residues. Trimming cost V 8 bases and J 8 bases, with 14 bases left between them. Germline loops: CDR1 KGHDR, CDR2 SFDVKD. CDR3 sequence (DNA): TGTGCCACCACCCGGGAGGGAGAGGGCTACACCTTC. Translation gives CATTREGEGYTF.

J is TRBJ2-7 and V is TRBV12-3 or TRBV12-4; 13 bases are a match to TRBD2. With V trimmed by 5 bases and J by 6 bases, 1 base remained unmatched. This CDR3 region has 13 residues. DNA for the CDR3: TGTGCCAGCAGTAGGACTAGCGGGAGCGAGCAGTACTTC. It codes for CASSRTSGSEQYF.

V usage is TRBV19 and J usage is TRBJ2-2; D uncertain. The CDR3 totals 14 residues. Germline assignment: CDR1 LNHDA and CDR2 SQIVND (reference sequence). V was trimmed by 1 base and J by 3 bases, leaving 6 bases between them. The CDR3 DNA reads TGTGCCAGTAGTATAGCAGCTTACACCGGGGAGCTGTTTTTT. Amino acids: CASSIAAYTGELFF.

About this clonotype itself: A much larger clone differs by one base, so this may be a read error. V is TRBV5-1 and J is TRBJ2-2, with D possibly TRBD1 on 5 matching bases. Germline V gives CDR1 SGHRS, CDR2 YFSETQ. This CDR3 has 18 residues. Trimming removed 7 bases from V and 1 base from J, with 23 bases in between. The CDR3 sequence: CASGLVVTARMNTGELFF. The CDR3 DNA reads as TGCGCCAGCGGCCTGGTTGTGACAGCACGGATGAACACCGGGGAGCTGTTTTTT.

This rearrangement joins TRBV10-2 to TRBJ2-1, with no clear D. The V end lost 7 bases, the J end lost 5 bases, and 6 bases lay between the germline ends. Germline values: CDR1 WSHSY, CDR2 SAAADI. The CDR3 length is 11 residues. This CDR3 is CASINHNEQFF. CDR3 sequence (DNA): TGCGCCAGCATCAATCACAATGAGCAGTTCTTC.

The J gene is TRBJ1-4, the V gene TRBV19; 10 nucleotides match TRBD1. Germline CDR1 and CDR2: LNHDA and SQIVND (reference sequence). The CDR3 contains 13 residues. The trim removed 6 bases at V and 8 bases at J, leaving 3 bases unmatched. The CDR3 reads CASSPTGGEKLFF. CDR3 bases: TGTGCCAGTAGCCCGACAGGGGGCGAAAAACTGTTTTTT. The full variable domain, its missing parts supplied by reference TRBV19 and TRBJ1-4, is DGGITQSPKYLFRKEGQNVTLSCEQNLNHDAMYWYRQDPGQGLRLIYYSQIVNDFQKGDIAEGYSVSREKKESFPLTVTSAQKNPTAFYLCASSPTGGEKLFFGSGTQLSVL.

At least ten counts were recorded for this clonotype. V and J are TRBV7-2 and TRBJ2-5, with D uncertain. The CDR3 has 13 amino acids. Trimming shortened V by 2 bases and J by 5 bases, and 9 bases separated the two germline ends. Germline V gene sequence: CDR1 SGHTA, CDR2 FQGNSA. The CDR3 region is CASSLSKMETQYF. The CDR3, as DNA: TGTGCCAGCAGCTTATCGAAGATGGAGACCCAGTACTTC.

The chain carries TRBV20-1 and TRBJ2-7, with TRBD1 as a possible D gene (5 bases). Per germline, CDR1 DFQATT and CDR2 SNEGSKA (reference sequence). The length of the CDR3 is 13 residues. V lost 3 bases and J lost 2, with 11 bases in between. CDR3 nucleotides: TGCAGTGCTAGGGAAACAGGAACCTACGAGCAGTACTTC. Translating it yields CSARETGTYEQYF.

This clonotype was counted ten times or more. This chain connects TRBV20-1 to TRBJ1-4; D possibly corresponds to TRBD1 (6 bases). This CDR3 region has 12 residues. The germline gives CDR1 DFQATT, CDR2 SNEGSKA (reference sequence). The V end was cut by 2 bases, the J end by 5 bases, with 6 bases between. This CDR3 is CSARQGNEKLFF. The CDR3 DNA is TGCAGTGCTAGACAGGGGAATGAAAAACTGTTTTTT.

The V gene is TRBV19, the J gene TRBJ2-1, with 11 positions matching TRBD2. The germline gives CDR1 LNHDA, CDR2 SQIVND (reference sequence). J was trimmed by 8 bases and V by 5 bases; bases with no gene match: 8. The CDR3 covers 15 residues. CDR3: CASSGTSGSSDEQFF. CDR3 bases: TGTGCCAGTAGTGGAACTAGCGGGAGCAGTGATGAGCAGTTCTTC.